This entry describes one T cell receptor beta chain. Germline CDR1 is MDHEN and CDR2 is SYDVKM. V was clipped by 3 bases and J by 1 base, with 9 bases between them. The CDR3 totals 14 residues. The data belong to a study of blood T cell repertoires in COVID-19. The study drew participants aged about 18 to 95 years from about two dozen US areas. Here immunoSEQ multiplex PCR was the method, and the copy in TCRdb shows in-frame clones only, minus some. The sample has 250,000 or so clones; around 93% are singletons. Input material: PBMCs or T cells enriched from blood (not recorded which). The rearrangement uses TRBV28 and TRBJ1-2; D ambiguous. This clonotype was obtained from a man between 35 and 55 years old who had been exposed to COVID-19. CDR3 loop: CASSFGVVNYGYTF. CDR3 sequence (DNA): TGTGCCAGCAGTTTCGGAGTGGTTAACTATGGCTACACCTTC.